What follows describes a single T cell receptor (beta chain). In the original workflow: Amplified reference gene primers provided the basis for estimating nucleated cell counts. This table comes from immunoSEQ multiplex PCR, and its TCRdb copy is limited to in-frame clones, with some not included. The V and J calls and clone size come from that table; D and trimming were worked out from the DNA. The sample has approximately 120,000 clones, 85% to 90% seen once. The sample belongs to a study of blood T cell repertoires in COVID-19. Study-wide background: Researchers got acute and convalescent COVID-19 samples from the United States, Italy and Spain. The cDNA or gDNA used as material had been derived from T cells, B-cell-depleted T cells, or PBMCs.

CDR3 size: 16 residues. Trimming cost V 0 bases and J 4 bases, with 13 bases left between them. CDR1 SGHAT and CDR2 FQNNGV come from the germline V gene. The sequenced material came from peripheral blood. J is TRBJ1-5 and V is TRBV11-2; the D gene is possibly TRBD1 (5 bases). The clonotype originates from a human donor in a cohort sampled during active COVID-19. The CDR3 is CASSLDARRANQPQHF. CDR3 coding DNA: TGTGCCAGCAGCTTAGATGCGCGCAGGGCAAATCAGCCCCAGCATTTT.